The 29 T cell receptor beta chains reported below all come from one sample, sequenced in a study of regulatory T cells in long-lasting Graves disease (dated by TCRdb to the early 2020s). Library preparation employed multiplex PCR. Instrument on record: Illumina HiSeq 4000. To build TCR beta libraries, CDR3 regions were amplified by Arm-PCR using iRepertoire HTBI primers. The raw public reads went through TCRdb reprocessing: fastp at Q25, MiXCR clone calling, in-frame beta chains kept. Under each unique CDR3 protein, matching rows form one entry showing the most common genes and DNA. The sample profile shows 200,000 to 250,000 distinct CDR3 sequences; around 16% of them were found once. The top ten clones comprise 22% of the sample. Interpreted using the paper, the time point label stands for: newly diagnosed GD, antithyroid drugs for less than 3 months. For both TCR sequencing and RNA sequencing, RNA was extracted from PBMCs in TRIzol.

The sample was peripheral blood mononuclear cells (PBMCs), taken at new diagnosis, from a patient treated with antithyroid drugs. The receptors stem from a female donor with Graves disease.

This clonotype came up many times. This rearrangement joins TRBV7-9 to TRBJ1-4; D gene ambiguous. This CDR3 contains 15 residues. Trimming left V 3 bases short and J 5 bases short, with 13 bases between. The germline V gene encodes CDR1 SEHNR and CDR2 FQNEAQ (reference sequence). DNA of the CDR3: TGTGCCAGCAGCTTCTCGTTCCTCTCGAATGAAAAACTGTTTTTT. This encodes CASSFSFLSNEKLFF.

This clonotype was seen repeatedly, ten times or more. The chain recombines TRBV4-3 with TRBJ2-7; TRBD2 matches at 7 bases. The CDR3 loop spans 16 amino acids. V trimming: 0 bases; J trimming: 4 bases; junction bases outside the gene matches: 9. The germline V gene encodes CDR1 LGHNA and CDR2 YSLEER. CDR3: CASSQDLAASRYEQYF. In nucleotides, the CDR3 is TGCGCCAGCAGCCAAGATCTAGCGGCTAGCCGATACGAGCAGTACTTC.

The chain combines TRBV3-1 with TRBJ1-5; the match to TRBD1 covers 8 bases. V shed 0 bases and J 5 bases; nucleotides not matched to a gene: 18. CDR3 size: 20 residues. Germline-derived CDR1 and CDR2 are LGHDT and YNNKEL (reference sequence). CDR3 residues: CASSQDTPDRAPGPHQPQHF. The CDR3 DNA is TGTGCCAGCAGCCAAGATACGCCGGACAGGGCACCCGGCCCACATCAGCCCCAGCATTTT. Filled out from reference TRBV3-1 and TRBJ1-5, the complete variable domain reads DTAVSQTPKYLVTQMGNDKSIKCEQNLGHDTMYWYKQDSKKFLKIMFSYNNKELIINETVPNRFSPKSPDKAHLNLHINSLELGDSAVYFCASSQDTPDRAPGPHQPQHFGDGTRLSIL.

The chain joins TRBV25-1 to TRBJ2-1; the match to TRBD1 covers 9 bases. V lost 7 bases, J lost 3 bases, and 7 bases stayed unmatched. The V gene's germline CDR1 is MGHDK and CDR2 SYGVNS. The CDR3 totals 15 residues. The CDR3 protein is CASTPGTGNYNEQFF. The CDR3 DNA sequence: TGTGCCAGCACTCCAGGGACAGGGAACTACAATGAGCAGTTCTTC.

This clonotype occurred many times. The genes are TRBV18 and TRBJ2-5, with no clear D. Germline CDR1 is KGHSH and CDR2 is LQKENI. The CDR3 runs to 14 residues. Trimming removed 2 bases at V and 8 bases at J, with 15 bases between. This CDR3 reads CASSPNTADVTQYF. CDR3 bases: TGTGCCAGCTCACCAAATACCGCCGACGTAACCCAGTACTTC.

The V gene is TRBV2, the J gene TRBJ2-5; possible D gene TRBD2, 5 bases. V was cut by 8 bases and J by 4 bases, with 14 bases left in between. The CDR3 runs to 13 residues. Per the germline V gene, CDR1 is SNHLY and CDR2 is FYNNEI. CDR3 residues: CASGREFGETQYF. In DNA form, the CDR3 reads TGTGCCAGCGGAAGGGAGTTCGGAGAGACCCAGTACTTC. Variable domain in full (rest from reference TRBV2 and TRBJ2-5): EPEVTQTPSHQVTQMGQEVILRCVPISNHLYFYWYRQILGQKVEFLVSFYNNEISEKSEIFDDQFSVERPDGSNFTLKIRSTKLEDSAMYFCASGREFGETQYFGPGTRLLVL.

This clonotype was observed many times. The gene calls are TRBV19 and TRBJ2-7, with no clear D. The V end lost 3 bases, the J end lost 2 bases, and 8 bases lay between the germline ends. The CDR3 consists of 13 residues. Germline V gives CDR1 LNHDA, CDR2 SQIVND (reference sequence). In nucleotides, the CDR3 is TGTGCCAGTAGTATCGCGCCCACCTACGAGCAGTACTTC. It is translated as CASSIAPTYEQYF.

In this sample, this clonotype turned up many times. This rearrangement joins TRBV30 to TRBJ2-7; possibly TRBD1 or TRBD2 for D (5 bases each). Germline assignment: CDR1 GTSNPN and CDR2 SVGIG (reference sequence). Trimming stripped 3 bases from V and 3 bases from J, with 18 bases between. This CDR3 spans 15 amino acids. CDR3 in DNA: TGTGCCTGGAGGGGCCGGTCGGGGCAGGGCTACGAGCAGTACTTC. Its protein is CAWRGRSGQGYEQYF.

The sample holds many counts of this clonotype. The chain employs TRBV2 and TRBJ2-3, with unresolved D. Trimming pared 2 bases from V and 4 bases from J, leaving 4 bases between. The germline gives CDR1 SNHLY, CDR2 FYNNEI. This CDR3 region has 12 residues. The CDR3 region has the DNA TGTGCCAGCAGTGAATCTTCAGATACGCAGTATTTT. Protein sequence: CASSESSDTQYF.

Remarks on this clonotype: A much larger clone lies one base from this, so it may be a read error. V and J are TRBV6-2 or TRBV6-3 and TRBJ1-6, with a weak D call TRBD1 (6 bases). Germline-derived CDR1 and CDR2 are MNHEY and SVGEGT. The CDR3 sequence is 13 residues long. The CDR3 is CVSSYRAGPHLHF. CDR3 nucleotide sequence: TGTGTCAGCAGTTACAGGGCAGGCCCTCACCTCCACTTT.

This clonotype was seen at least ten times. The chain has TRBV9 and TRBJ2-3, with 16 bases fitting TRBD2. The CDR3 is 18 residues long. The germline CDR1 and CDR2 sequences are SGDLS and YYNGEE. V shed 0 bases, J shed 5 bases, and the junction held 6 bases outside the gene matches. The CDR3 DNA sequence: TGTGCCAGCAGCGTAGAGGGGACTAGCGGGAGGGCCGTAGATACGCAGTATTTT. Its translation is CASSVEGTSGRAVDTQYF. Variable domain in full (rest from reference TRBV9 and TRBJ2-3): DSGVTQTPKHLITATGQRVTLRCSPRSGDLSVYWYQQSLDQGLQFLIQYYNGEERAKGNILERFSAQQFPDLHSELNLSSLELGDSALYFCASSVEGTSGRAVDTQYFGPGTRLTVL.

This chain links TRBV28 with TRBJ1-2; D not resolved. The CDR3 is 13 residues long. Germline loops: CDR1 MDHEN, CDR2 SYDVKM. CDR3 sequence reads: CGTNLMAGYGYTF. The CDR3 nucleotides are TGTGGGACGAACCTAATGGCCGGCTATGGCTACACCTTC.

The chain uses TRBV7-2 and TRBJ1-4; D is undetermined. The V end lost 1 base, the J end lost 7 bases, and 7 bases lay between the germline ends. This CDR3 region has 13 residues. CDR1 and CDR2 from the germline V gene are SGHTA and FQGNSA. The CDR3 region has the DNA TGTGCCAGCAGCTTAGAACCAGGTGAAAAACTGTTTTTT. Its protein is CASSLEPGEKLFF.

At least ten counts were recorded for this clonotype. The J gene is TRBJ1-4, the V gene TRBV30; D call uncertain. Germline V gene sequence: CDR1 GTSNPN, CDR2 SVGIG (reference sequence). The CDR3 has 12 residues. The V and J ends lost 7 bases and 0 bases respectively, with 6 bases between them. CDR3 in DNA: TGTGCCTTACTACCAACTAATGAAAAACTGTTTTTT. This translates into CALLPTNEKLFF.

Regarding this clonotype: The likely explanation is a read error, given a far larger clone one base away. CDR3 nucleotides: TGCGCCAGCAGCTTGACTAGCGGGAGAGCAGGTACGCAGTATTTT. Translating it yields CASSLTSGRAGTQYF. The chain carries TRBV5-1 and TRBJ2-1, with TRBD2 matching over 11 bases. TRBJ2-3 matches the DNA end more closely, so the J call is doubtful. The germline CDR1 and CDR2 sequences are SGHRS and YFSETQ. CDR3 length: 15 residues.

This clonotype was found a few times. The J gene is TRBJ2-1, the V gene TRBV2, with D unclear. CDR1 is SNHLY, CDR2 FYNNEI, per germline. The V and J ends lost 6 bases and 3 bases respectively, with 9 bases between them. The CDR3 runs to 13 residues. The CDR3 reads CASRASYYNEQFF. CDR3 DNA: TGTGCCAGCAGGGCATCCTACTACAATGAGCAGTTCTTC.

Many counts were recorded for this clonotype. The rearrangement joins TRBV3-1 to TRBJ1-1; tentative D call: TRBD1 (5 bases). The CDR3 totals 14 residues. Trimming left V 0 bases short and J 0 bases short, with 5 bases between. The germline V gene has CDR1 LGHDT and CDR2 YNNKEL (reference sequence). CDR3 DNA: TGTGCCAGCAGCCAAGAGACAGTGAACACTGAAGCTTTCTTT. Translation: CASSQETVNTEAFF.

In its sample, this clonotype was seen a few times. V is TRBV19 and J is TRBJ2-7, with TRBD1 identical over 10 bases. This CDR3 is 13 amino acids long. The V gene end was trimmed by 10 bases and the J gene end by 5 bases; junction bases not matched to a gene: 8. The germline CDR1 and CDR2 sequences are LNHDA and SQIVND (reference sequence). CDR3 sequence (DNA): TGTGCCACCCGACAGGGGGCCCTGGACGAGCAGTACTTC. Translation: CATRQGALDEQYF.

This clonotype was counted many times. The chain combines TRBV10-2 with TRBJ1-5, with TRBD1 matching over 10 bases. With V trimmed by 6 bases and J by 9 bases, 5 bases remained unmatched. The germline CDR1 and CDR2 sequences are WSHSY and SAAADI. The CDR3 is made up of 13 amino acids. The DNA for the CDR3 is TGCGCCAGCAGGGGGGACAGGGGAATGCCCCAGCATTTT. It specifies CASRGDRGMPQHF.

The chain combines TRBV10-3 with TRBJ2-5; no clear D. CDR1 and CDR2 (germline): ENHRY, SYGVKD. Trimming left V 10 bases short and J 5 bases short, with 11 bases between. The CDR3 is 11 residues long. The CDR3 is CATAQGETQYF. Written as DNA, the CDR3 is TGTGCCACGGCCCAAGGGGAGACCCAGTACTTC.

This clonotype showed up many times. CDR3 nucleotides: TGTGCCAGCAGCTTTACCCGGTCGTCAGGGGAGGACACCGGGGAGCTGTTTTTT. Translation: CASSFTRSSGEDTGELFF. The V and J genes are TRBV7-9 and TRBJ2-2, with D perhaps TRBD1 or TRBD2 (6 bases each). V lost 3 bases to trimming and J lost 3 bases, with 20 bases between them. CDR3 size: 18 residues. Germline CDR1 is SEHNR and CDR2 is FQNEAQ (reference sequence).

This clonotype appeared many times. The chain employs TRBV11-2 and TRBJ2-5; 11 nucleotides line up with TRBD1. Germline assignment: CDR1 SGHAT and CDR2 FQNNGV. With 6 bases clipped from V and 7 bases from J, the junction kept 7 bases outside the gene matches. This CDR3 spans 14 amino acids. CDR3 protein: CASSSGQGAWTQYF. The CDR3 nucleotides read TGTGCCAGCAGTTCCGGACAGGGGGCTTGGACCCAGTACTTC.

Comment on this clonotype: Here the CDR3 omits its conserved ending phenylalanine or tryptophan, so a read error is the likely source. The J gene is TRBJ2-3, the V gene TRBV4-2; D not resolved. V was clipped by 2 bases and J by 2 bases, with 5 bases between them. This CDR3 has 13 amino acids. Per germline, CDR1 LGHNA and CDR2 YNFKEQ. The CDR3: CASSQTLTDTQYS. As DNA, the CDR3 is TGTGCCAGCAGCCAAACCCTCACAGATACGCAGTATTCT.

In its sample, this clonotype was seen many times. V is TRBV4-2 and J is TRBJ1-3; D ambiguous. The CDR3 sequence is 17 residues long. Trimming pared 0 bases from V and 0 bases from J, leaving 12 bases between. Germline CDR1 is LGHNA and CDR2 is YNFKEQ. The DNA for the CDR3 is TGTGCCAGCAGCCAAGATTCTCCAGAAGCCTCTGGAAACACCATATATTTT. The encoded protein is CASSQDSPEASGNTIYF.

This clonotype showed up just a few times. This may be a read error: a much more frequent sequence differs by one nucleotide. The V call is TRBV11-3, the J call TRBJ2-3, with D possibly matching TRBD1 (6 bases). CDR1 and CDR2 (germline): SGHNT, YENEEA. The CDR3 loop spans 16 amino acids. The CDR3 here is CTSSLRVTGRTDTQYF. DNA for the CDR3: TGTACCAGCAGCTTAAGGGTGACAGGACGCACAGATACGCAGTATTTT.

In this sample, this clonotype turned up a few times. This sequence joins TRBV7-9 and TRBJ1-6; 8 nucleotides match TRBD1. The ends lost 2 bases at V and 10 bases at J; junction bases unmatched: 4. The CDR3 spans 14 residues. The germline gives CDR1 SEHNR, CDR2 FQNEAQ (reference sequence). This CDR3 reads CASSLQGARSPLHF. The CDR3 bases are TGTGCCAGCAGCTTACAGGGGGCAAGATCACCCCTCCACTTT.

This clonotype showed up many times. The chain carries TRBV6-1 and TRBJ2-3; D possibly uses TRBD1 or TRBD2 (5 bases each). In germline, CDR1 is MNHNS, CDR2 SASEGT. Trimming took off 5 bases at V and 2 bases at J, with 14 bases between the two ends. This CDR3 is built from 15 residues. DNA of the CDR3: TGTGCCAGCAGTACCTGGGACGGTCTCACAGATACGCAGTATTTT. Amino acid sequence: CASSTWDGLTDTQYF.

The chain has TRBV18 and TRBJ2-3, with 15 bases lining up with TRBD2. CDR1 is KGHSH and CDR2 is LQKENI in the germline V gene. The trim removed 3 bases at V and 4 bases at J, leaving 14 bases unmatched. This CDR3 is 20 amino acids long. The chain's CDR3 is CASSPERGGLAGGLADTQYF. The CDR3 DNA reads as TGTGCCAGCTCACCGGAGAGGGGCGGACTAGCGGGAGGGCTGGCAGATACGCAGTATTTT.

This clonotype was observed a few times. The chain has TRBV29-1 and TRBJ2-3, with D uncertain. Germline V lookup: CDR1 SQVTM, CDR2 ANQGSEA. This CDR3 region has 14 residues. V lost 5 bases and J lost 2, with 14 bases in between. The CDR3 region is CSVTPNYYTDTQYF. Written as DNA, the CDR3 is TGCAGCGTTACCCCAAACTATTACACAGATACGCAGTATTTT.